This T cell receptor (beta chain) was recovered during a study of control samples from healthy donors and cancer patients (dated by TCRdb to the early 2020s). The library was made by the immunoSEQ multiplex PCR assay. Here the immuneACCESS table is served through TCRdb, limited to in-frame sequences with V and J called. Missing clones are a known gap in these copies; in checked studies unresolved V genes cover under half, and the rest lacks a known reason. The sample has tens of thousands of clones on record, more than 70% of them singletons. The top ten hold roughly 6% of the sample. The CDR3 goes from the cysteine to the phenylalanine over 13 residues. Solely the CDR3 DNA is kept, with 39 bases framed from the first base. From a lookup of the germline V gene (reference sequence), CDR1 and CDR2 are SGHKS and YYEKEE. V is clipped by 2 bases and J by 4 bases, and the sequence between their germline boundaries is 7 bases long.

With respect to this clone: Its specific antigen is unknown. Base qualities are missing; no much larger clone stands one base away.

The sample taken for sequencing was PBMCs. The source of this sequence is a man aged 55 to 70 with colorectal cancer. Recombination connected TRBV5-5 to TRBJ1-5; no D gene can be assigned with confidence. The DNA sequence is TGTGCCAGCAGCTTCCAACAGAATCAGCCCCAGCATTTT. The translation is CASSFQQNQPQHF.